The 16 T cell receptor beta chains listed next were all sequenced from one sample in a study of cytomegalovirus exposure and HLA in healthy donors. The PCR used 60 Vbeta and 13 Jbeta primers. Method: immunoSEQ multiplex PCR; TCRdb's copy keeps in-frame clones and lacks some. The repertoire table contains roughly 41,000 clones. Sequencing was carried out using PBMCs. The receptor source for this set is a woman aged 40 to 50 in good health and CMV-seronegative.

CDR3 protein: CASSPGLTTYEQYF. The DNA for the CDR3 is TGTGCCAGCAGCCCAGGACTCACCACCTACGAGCAGTACTTC. The J gene is TRBJ2-7, the V gene TRBV5-5; D possibly corresponds to TRBD2 (5 bases). V gave up 4 bases and J gave up 2 bases, with 13 bases separating them. The CDR3 has 14 amino acids. The germline CDR1 and CDR2 sequences are SGHKS and YYEKEE (reference sequence).

The gene calls are TRBV18 and TRBJ1-5, with 8 bases matching TRBD1. V was clipped by 3 bases and J by 3 bases; unmatched bases: 1. The CDR3 extends over 14 amino acids. Germline V gene data show CDR1 as KGHSH and CDR2 as LQKENI. CDR3 loop: CASSPDRDNQPQHF. CDR3 coding DNA: TGTGCCAGCTCACCGGACAGGGACAATCAGCCCCAGCATTTT.

V and J are TRBV18 and TRBJ2-1; 7 bases are shared with TRBD1. Per germline, CDR1 KGHSH and CDR2 LQKENI. V lost 3 bases and J lost 2; bases outside the gene matches: 4. The CDR3 contains 15 residues. The DNA for the CDR3 is TGTGCCAGCTCACCCGGACAGGTCCCCTACAATGAGCAGTTCTTC. It encodes CASSPGQVPYNEQFF.

The CDR3 DNA is TGTGCCAGCAGCGCAGAGGGACAGGACTACAATGAGCAGTTCTTC. Its translation: CASSAEGQDYNEQFF. The V gene is TRBV9, the J gene TRBJ2-1, with 8 bases that match TRBD1. Trimming removed 3 bases from V and 3 bases from J; junction bases left unmatched: 5. This CDR3 comprises 15 residues. The germline V gene encodes CDR1 SGDLS and CDR2 YYNGEE.

The gene calls are TRBV9 and TRBJ1-2; D is unresolved. Germline CDR1 reads SGDLS; CDR2 reads YYNGEE. This CDR3 is 13 amino acids long. V was trimmed by 0 bases and J by 6 bases, leaving 9 bases between them. CDR3 nucleotide sequence: TGTGCCAGCAGCGTAGCTCCCCGCGATGGCTACACCTTC. Translating it yields CASSVAPRDGYTF. Using reference TRBV9 and TRBJ1-2 for the parts outside the CDR3, the full variable domain is DSGVTQTPKHLITATGQRVTLRCSPRSGDLSVYWYQQSLDQGLQFLIQYYNGEERAKGNILERFSAQQFPDLHSELNLSSLELGDSALYFCASSVAPRDGYTFGSGTRLTVV.

The DNA for the CDR3 is TGTGCCAGCAGTTACTCGTCCAGCTACGAGCAGTACTTC. Its translation: CASSYSSSYEQYF. The chain carries TRBV6-6 and TRBJ2-7; D is undetermined. This CDR3 region has 13 residues. CDR1 MNHNY and CDR2 SVGAGI come from the germline V gene (reference sequence). V was shortened by 0 bases and J by 3 bases, with 6 bases between the two germline ends.

V is TRBV5-1 and J is TRBJ1-1, with a tentative D call TRBD1 (6 bases). From germline, CDR1 is SGHRS and CDR2 YFSETQ. The CDR3 runs 15 residues. V gave up 4 bases and J gave up 1 base, with 14 bases separating them. The CDR3 coding sequence is TGCGCCAGCAGCCCACAGACAGGTTGGAACACTGAAGCTTTCTTT. It encodes CASSPQTGWNTEAFF. The full variable domain, its missing parts supplied by reference TRBV5-1 and TRBJ1-1, is KAGVTQTPRYLIKTRGQQVTLSCSPISGHRSVSWYQQTPGQGLQFLFEYFSETQRNKGNFPGRFSGRQFSNSRSEMNVSTLELGDSALYLCASSPQTGWNTEAFFGQGTRLTVV.

As regards this clone: Mismatch with germline at one junction end may stem from a read error. The rearrangement links TRBV7-7 to TRBJ2-2; possibly TRBD1 for D (5 bases). Germline V gene data show CDR1 as SSHAT and CDR2 as FNYEAQ (reference sequence). CDR3 length: 14 amino acids. The DNA of the CDR3 is TGTGCTAGCAGCTTAACTCCAGGGACCGGGGAGCTGTTTTTT. Residues: CASSLTPGTGELFF.

The chain has TRBV9 and TRBJ2-3; D is unclear. This CDR3 has 16 residues. Germline-derived CDR1 and CDR2 are SGDLS and YYNGEE. Deletions cut 0 bases from V and 1 base from J, with 12 bases between. The CDR3, as DNA: TGTGCCAGCAGCGTAGCCCTCAACCCAGGCACAGATACGCAGTATTTT. Its translation: CASSVALNPGTDTQYF.

The genes are TRBV19 and TRBJ1-5; unclear D gene. Trimming removed 4 bases at V and 4 bases at J, with 5 bases between. This CDR3 is built from 12 residues. CDR1 and CDR2 (germline): LNHDA, SQIVND (reference sequence). The CDR3 region is CASSKQNQPQHF. In DNA form, the CDR3 reads TGTGCCAGTAGTAAACAGAATCAGCCCCAGCATTTT.

The V gene is TRBV7-9, the J gene TRBJ2-1, with 10 positions matching TRBD2. This CDR3 comprises 14 residues. Unmatched junction bases numbered 4, after V lost 4 bases and J lost 7 bases. CDR1 SEHNR and CDR2 FQNEAQ come from the germline V gene (reference sequence). CDR3: CASSSSGSGNEQFF. CDR3 DNA: TGTGCCAGCAGCTCTAGCGGGAGCGGTAATGAGCAGTTCTTC.

The chain has TRBV6-4 and TRBJ1-2; D gene unclear. CDR3 size: 12 residues. CDR1 is MRHNA and CDR2 is SNTAGT in the germline V gene. Between the trimmed V and J ends, which lost 2 bases and 4 bases, there was a span of 5 bases. The CDR3 coding sequence is TGTGCCAGCAGTGACCCCGGCTATGGCTACACCTTC. Encoded protein: CASSDPGYGYTF.

The chain recombines TRBV7-2 with TRBJ1-2; D is perhaps TRBD1 (6 bases). In germline, CDR1 is SGHTA, CDR2 FQGNSA. This CDR3 is built from 14 residues. Trimming removed 2 bases from V and 8 bases from J, with 15 bases in between. CDR3 coding DNA: TGTGCCAGCAGCTTAAGTCAGGGGAATTTAGGCTACACCTTC. The encoded protein is CASSLSQGNLGYTF.

The chain has TRBV5-1 and TRBJ2-5; TRBD2 matches at 10 bases. Germline loops: CDR1 SGHRS, CDR2 YFSETQ. CDR3 length: 15 amino acids. V lost 4 bases to trimming and J lost 4 bases; unmatched junction nucleotides: 7. The CDR3 reads CASSERAGGVETQYF. For the CDR3, the DNA is TGCGCCAGCAGCGAACGAGCGGGAGGGGTAGAGACCCAGTACTTC.

The rearrangement links TRBV28 to TRBJ1-1; TRBD1 is a possible D gene (5 bases). Germline V gene lookup returns CDR1 MDHEN and CDR2 SYDVKM. Trimming cost V 10 bases and J 2 bases, with 14 bases left between them. This CDR3 has 13 residues. In DNA, the CDR3 is TGTGCCACCGGGGGGTGGGATAACACTGAAGCTTTCTTT. This sequence encodes CATGGWDNTEAFF.

This sequence joins TRBV4-3 and TRBJ1-5; a weak D match, TRBD1 (5 bases). The germline V gene has CDR1 LGHNA and CDR2 YSLEER. The CDR3 runs 16 residues. V shed 0 bases and J shed 5 bases, with 14 bases lying between them. This CDR3 reads CASSQDAFGGDQPQHF. As DNA, the CDR3 is TGCGCCAGCAGCCAAGACGCCTTTGGGGGGGATCAGCCCCAGCATTTT.